The text below deals with one T cell receptor beta chain. Germline assignment: CDR1 SGHRS and CDR2 YFSETQ. The CDR3 totals 13 residues. Trimming shortened V by 0 bases and J by 7 bases, and 7 bases separated the two germline ends. This sample is drawn from a study of technical replicates of blood from several donors. The method was immunoSEQ multiplex PCR; TCRdb's version includes in-frame clones alone and lacks a portion of them. The data contain about 83,000 clones, more than 90% of them singletons. V gene TRBV5-1 combines with J gene TRBJ2-2; no firm D call. The material sequenced was T cells isolated from PBMCs. This TCR was recovered from a human donor in good health. The CDR3 loop is CASSLAVSGELFF. CDR3 DNA: TGCGCCAGCAGCTTGGCCGTTAGCGGGGAGCTGTTTTTT.